A single sample gave rise to the 8 T cell receptor beta chains below, sequenced in a study of cytomegalovirus exposure and HLA in healthy donors. PCR was performed using 60 Vbeta and 13 Jbeta primers. Sequencing was performed with immunoSEQ multiplex PCR; in TCRdb, only in-frame clones are kept and a portion is missing. The sample includes about 76,000 clones, more than 55% of them seen just once. The sample consisted of PBMCs. These receptors came from a man between 60 and 70 years old in good health and CMV-seropositive.

V and J are TRBV19 and TRBJ2-7; tentatively, D is TRBD2 (6 bases). CDR1 is LNHDA and CDR2 is SQIVND in the germline V gene (reference sequence). The CDR3 is 12 residues long. Trimming pared 9 bases from V and 2 bases from J, leaving 11 bases between. The CDR3 here is CASGTVPYEQYF. CDR3 bases: TGTGCCAGCGGGACTGTTCCCTACGAGCAGTACTTC.

The chain is built from TRBV10-3 and TRBJ1-1, with TRBD1 identical over 9 bases. V was pared by 6 bases and J by 0 bases, with 5 bases of the junction left unmatched. The CDR3 spans 15 residues. Germline values: CDR1 ENHRY, CDR2 SYGVKD. CDR3 protein: CAIRNGQGMNTEAFF. CDR3 sequence (DNA): TGTGCCATCAGAAACGGACAGGGGATGAACACTGAAGCTTTCTTT.

The chain is built from TRBV7-9 and TRBJ2-2; D remains unclear. CDR3 length: 16 amino acids. Trimming cost V 0 bases and J 2 bases, with 10 bases left between them. Germline CDR1 is SEHNR and CDR2 is FQNEAQ (reference sequence). CDR3 residues: CASSLASGLNTGELFF. The CDR3, as DNA: TGTGCCAGCAGCTTAGCCTCTGGGCTAAACACCGGGGAGCTGTTTTTT.

The genes are TRBV30 and TRBJ1-5; 7 nucleotides agree with TRBD1. The CDR3 has 14 residues. Germline assignment: CDR1 GTSNPN and CDR2 SVGIG (reference sequence). V shed 3 bases, J shed 7 bases, and the junction held 9 bases outside the gene matches. Written as DNA, the CDR3 is TGTGCCTGGAGCCGGGACAGCGGGTTCCAGCCCCAGCATTTT. Its translation: CAWSRDSGFQPQHF.

This sequence joins TRBV27 and TRBJ2-7; possible D gene TRBD1, 6 bases. The V gene's germline CDR1 is MNHEY and CDR2 SMNVEV (reference sequence). V was trimmed by 6 bases and J by 0 bases, leaving 12 bases between them. This CDR3 comprises 14 residues. The CDR3 sequence: CASSYGQSSYEQYF. The CDR3 bases are TGTGCCAGCAGCTACGGACAGTCCTCCTACGAGCAGTACTTC.

This chain connects TRBV30 to TRBJ2-7; 10 bases line up with TRBD2. Trimming at V came to 3 bases and at J to 4 bases, leaving 3 bases not matched to a gene. The germline V gene encodes CDR1 GTSNPN and CDR2 SVGIG (reference sequence). The CDR3 is made up of 13 amino acids. The CDR3 loop reads CAWRELAGYEQYF. The DNA of the CDR3 is TGTGCCTGGAGAGAACTAGCGGGGTACGAGCAGTACTTC.

The genes are TRBV7-9 and TRBJ2-5; D gene uncertain. This CDR3 has 13 residues. V lost 5 bases to trimming and J lost 2 bases, with 9 bases between them. Germline CDR1 and CDR2: SEHNR and FQNEAQ (reference sequence). The CDR3 here is CASSLRPQETQYF. DNA for the CDR3: TGTGCCAGCAGCCTGCGGCCTCAAGAGACCCAGTACTTC. Supplemented by reference TRBV7-9 and TRBJ2-5, the full variable domain reads DTGVSQNPRHKITKRGQNVTFRCDPISEHNRLYWYRQTLGQGPEFLTYFQNEAQLEKSRLLSDRFSAERPKGSFSTLEIQRTEQGDSAMYLCASSLRPQETQYFGPGTRLLVL.

The rearrangement uses TRBV4-2 and TRBJ1-1, with D possibly matching TRBD1 (6 bases). The CDR3 is 15 amino acids. V was cut by 4 bases and J by 1 base, with 13 bases left in between. Germline loops: CDR1 LGHNA, CDR2 YNFKEQ. The CDR3 sequence: CASSPWTAKNTEAFF. The CDR3 region has the DNA TGTGCCAGCAGCCCTTGGACAGCCAAGAACACTGAAGCTTTCTTT.